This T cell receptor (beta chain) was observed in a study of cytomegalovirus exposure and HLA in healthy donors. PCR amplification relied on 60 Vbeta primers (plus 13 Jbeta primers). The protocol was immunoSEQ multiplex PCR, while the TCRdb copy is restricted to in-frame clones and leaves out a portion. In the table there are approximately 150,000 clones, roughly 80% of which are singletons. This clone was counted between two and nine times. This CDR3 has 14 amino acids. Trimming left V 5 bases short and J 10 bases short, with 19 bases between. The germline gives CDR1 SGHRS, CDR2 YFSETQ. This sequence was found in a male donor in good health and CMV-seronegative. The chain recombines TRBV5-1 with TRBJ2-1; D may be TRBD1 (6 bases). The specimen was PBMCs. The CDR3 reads CASRYGASRGEQFF. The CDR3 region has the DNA TGCGCCAGCAGGTATGGGGCGAGCAGGGGCGAGCAGTTCTTC.